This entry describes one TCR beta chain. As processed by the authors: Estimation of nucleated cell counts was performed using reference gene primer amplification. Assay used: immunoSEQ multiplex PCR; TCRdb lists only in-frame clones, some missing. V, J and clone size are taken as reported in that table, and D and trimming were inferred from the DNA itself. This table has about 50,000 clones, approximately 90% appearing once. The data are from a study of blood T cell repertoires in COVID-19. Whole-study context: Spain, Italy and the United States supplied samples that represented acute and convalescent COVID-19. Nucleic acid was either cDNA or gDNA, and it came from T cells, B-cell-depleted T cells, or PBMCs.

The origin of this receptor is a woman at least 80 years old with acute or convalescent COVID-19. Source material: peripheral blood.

The CDR3 loop reads CASSYSGQGRYEQYF. In nucleotides, the CDR3 is TGTGCCAGCAGTTACTCGGGACAGGGGCGCTACGAGCAGTACTTC. The chain uses TRBV6-2 or TRBV6-3 and TRBJ2-7; TRBD1 agrees at 10 bases. This CDR3 is 15 amino acids long. The germline CDR1 and CDR2 sequences are MNHEY and SVGEGT. The V and J ends lost 0 bases and 3 bases, in that order; junction bases with no gene match: 2.